Here is one T cell receptor (beta chain) with its context. Authors' data handling: Amplifying reference gene primers gave estimates of nucleated cell counts. Method: immunoSEQ multiplex PCR; TCRdb's copy keeps in-frame clones and lacks some. The DNA gave D and trimming, while V, J and clone size come from that table. The sample comprises about 64,000 clones, 60% to 80% of which are singletons, and around 13% rests with the top ten. This specimen comes from a study of blood T cell repertoires in COVID-19. Study background: The cDNA or gDNA used as material had been derived from T cells, B-cell-depleted T cells, or PBMCs.

The CDR3 sequence is 13 residues long. Trimming cost V 5 bases and J 10 bases, with 15 bases left between them. The germline CDR1 and CDR2 sequences are MNHEY and SVGAGI. Sequenced: peripheral blood. The rearrangement links TRBV6-5 to TRBJ1-5; a weak D match, TRBD1 (6 bases). The sequence was collected from a man older than 75 with acute or convalescent COVID-19. The CDR3 here is CASSRDTYSPQHF. The CDR3 DNA reads as TGTGCCAGCAGTCGGGACACCTATTCTCCCCAGCATTTT.